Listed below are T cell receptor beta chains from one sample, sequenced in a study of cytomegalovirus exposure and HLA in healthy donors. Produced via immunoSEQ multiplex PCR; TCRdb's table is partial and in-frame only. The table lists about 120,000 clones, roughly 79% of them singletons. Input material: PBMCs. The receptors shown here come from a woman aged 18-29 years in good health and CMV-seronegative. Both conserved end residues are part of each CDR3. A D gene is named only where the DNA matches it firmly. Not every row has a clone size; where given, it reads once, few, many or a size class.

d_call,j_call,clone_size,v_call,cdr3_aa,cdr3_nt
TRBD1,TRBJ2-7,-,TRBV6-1,CASTTGDSSYEQYF,TGTGCCAGCACTACCGGGGACAGCTCCTACGAGCAGTACTTC
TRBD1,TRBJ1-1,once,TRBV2,CASSMGQGGTEAFF,TGTGCCAGCAGCATGGGACAGGGAGGAACTGAAGCTTTCTTT
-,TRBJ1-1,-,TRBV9,CASSVTSNTEAFF,TGTGCCAGCAGCGTAACATCGAACACTGAAGCTTTCTTT
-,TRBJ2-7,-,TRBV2,CASSDTYEQYF,TGTGCCAGCAGTGACACCTACGAGCAGTACTTC
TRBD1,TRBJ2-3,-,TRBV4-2,CASSPAGQGPDTQYF,TGTGCCAGCAGCCCGGCGGGACAGGGGCCAGATACGCAGTATTTT
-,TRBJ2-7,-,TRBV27,CASSFRWGAYEQYF,TGTGCCAGCAGTTTTAGGTGGGGGGCCTACGAGCAGTACTTC
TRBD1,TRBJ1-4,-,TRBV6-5,CASSPGGQESEKLFF,TGTGCCAGCAGCCCCGGAGGACAGGAGAGTGAAAAACTGTTTTTT
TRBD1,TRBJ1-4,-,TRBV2,CASRDGQGYTGTEKLFF,TGTGCCAGCAGAGATGGACAGGGTTACACCGGAACTGAAAAACTGTTTTTT
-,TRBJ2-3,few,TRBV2,CASSEGGTPTTDTQYF,TGTGCCAGCAGTGAAGGGGGGACACCCACCACAGATACGCAGTATTTT
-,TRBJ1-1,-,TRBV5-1,CASSLDRARATEAFF,TGCGCCAGCAGCTTGGACAGGGCAAGGGCCACTGAAGCTTTCTTT
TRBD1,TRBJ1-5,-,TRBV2,CASSFGQVNQPQHF,TGTGCCAGCAGTTTCGGACAGGTAAATCAGCCCCAGCATTTT
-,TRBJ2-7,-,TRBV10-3,CAISETDSATYEQYF,TGTGCCATCAGTGAGACAGACAGCGCGACCTACGAGCAGTACTTC
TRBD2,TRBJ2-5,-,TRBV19,CASSIVGGGETQYF,TGTGCCAGTAGTATAGTGGGGGGAGGGGAGACCCAGTACTTC
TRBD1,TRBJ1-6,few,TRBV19,CASSSRTGGSPLHF,TGTGCCAGTAGTTCAAGGACAGGGGGATCACCCCTCCACTTT
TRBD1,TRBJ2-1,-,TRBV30,CAWSPYRGAFDEQFF,TGTGCCTGGAGTCCGTACAGGGGAGCGTTCGATGAGCAGTTCTTC
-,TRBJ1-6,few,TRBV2,CASSGGLYNSPLHF,TGTGCCAGCAGTGGGGGGCTCTATAATTCACCCCTCCACTTT
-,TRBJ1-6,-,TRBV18,CASSHDRHSPLHF,TGTGCCAGCTCCCACGACAGACATTCACCCCTCCACTTT
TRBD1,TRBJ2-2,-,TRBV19,CASSIRQGLGTGELFF,TGTGCCAGTAGTATACGACAGGGTTTAGGCACCGGGGAGCTGTTTTTT
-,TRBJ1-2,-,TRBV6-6,CASSLTRGGGYTF,TGTGCCAGCAGCCTGACCCGGGGAGGTGGCTACACCTTC
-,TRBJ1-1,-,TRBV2,CASSGVGGGWTEAFF,TGTGCCAGCAGTGGCGTAGGGGGAGGGTGGACTGAAGCTTTCTTT
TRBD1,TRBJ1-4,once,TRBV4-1,CASSQSRGQGQEKLFF,TGCGCCAGCAGCCAATCTCGGGGACAGGGGCAGGAAAAACTGTTTTTT
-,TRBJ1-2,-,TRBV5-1,CASRQEEPTIYGYTF,TGCGCCAGCAGACAGGAAGAACCAACGATCTATGGCTACACCTTC
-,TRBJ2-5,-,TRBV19,CASSMRSGEETQYF,TGTGCCAGTAGTATGAGATCGGGAGAAGAGACCCAGTACTTC
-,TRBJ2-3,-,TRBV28,CASSLNRFVDTQYF,TGTGCCAGCAGTTTAAATCGTTTCGTTGATACGCAGTATTTT
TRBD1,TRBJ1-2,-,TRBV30,CAWSVGGQGVGYTF,TGTGCCTGGAGCGTGGGGGGACAGGGAGTTGGCTACACCTTC
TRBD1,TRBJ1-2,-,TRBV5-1,CASSLGDRVNYGYTF,TGCGCCAGCAGCTTGGGGGACAGAGTCAACTATGGCTACACCTTC
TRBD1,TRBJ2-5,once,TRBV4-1,CASSQDRGTGGLQETQYF,TGCGCCAGCAGCCAAGATCGGGGGACAGGGGGCCTACAAGAGACCCAGTACTTC
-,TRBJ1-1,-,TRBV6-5,CASSLYREMNTEAFF,TGTGCCAGCAGTTTATACAGGGAGATGAACACTGAAGCTTTCTTT
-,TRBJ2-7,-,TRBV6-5,CASSGALLGEQYF,TGTGCCAGCAGTGGAGCCTTACTCGGCGAGCAGTACTTC
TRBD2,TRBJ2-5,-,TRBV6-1,CASRHIAGETQYF,TGTGCCAGCAGGCACATAGCGGGAGAGACCCAGTACTTC
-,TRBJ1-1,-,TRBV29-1,CSVYRTANTEAFF,TGCAGCGTTTATCGGACAGCGAACACTGAAGCTTTCTTT
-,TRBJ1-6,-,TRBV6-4,CASSDGQGNSPLHF,TGTGCCAGCAGTGATGGGCAGGGGAATTCACCCCTCCACTTT
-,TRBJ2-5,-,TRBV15,CATSSQGRGETQYF,TGTGCCACCAGCAGTCAGGGGCGGGGGGAGACCCAGTACTTC
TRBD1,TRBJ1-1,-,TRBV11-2,CASSYQGAMNTEAFF,TGTGCCAGCAGCTATCAGGGGGCCATGAACACTGAAGCTTTCTTT
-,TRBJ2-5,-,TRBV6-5,CASSYSFRDQETQYF,TGTGCCAGCAGTTACTCGTTCAGGGACCAAGAGACCCAGTACTTC
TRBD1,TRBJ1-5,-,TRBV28,CASRLSSGQGGQPQHF,TGTGCCAGCAGGCTGAGCTCGGGACAGGGAGGCCAGCCCCAGCATTTT
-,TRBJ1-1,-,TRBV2,CASSRVGNTEAFF,TGTGCCAGCTCCCGGGTGGGGAACACTGAAGCTTTCTTT
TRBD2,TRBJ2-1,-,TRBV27,CASSVLSSGGPNNEQFF,TGTGCCAGCAGTGTCCTTTCTAGCGGGGGGCCCAACAATGAGCAGTTCTTC
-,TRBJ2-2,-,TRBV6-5,CASSYRANTGELFF,TGTGCCAGCAGTTATAGAGCGAACACCGGGGAGCTGTTTTTT
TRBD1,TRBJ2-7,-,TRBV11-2,CASSFNRQGVYEQYF,TGTGCCAGCAGCTTCAACCGACAGGGGGTTTACGAGCAGTACTTC
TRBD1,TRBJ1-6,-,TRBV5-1,CASSLADRGQSPLHF,TGCGCCAGCAGCTTGGCGGACAGGGGTCAATCACCCCTCCACTTT
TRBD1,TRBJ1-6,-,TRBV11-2,CASSLETGGKSPLHF,TGTGCCAGCAGCTTAGAGACAGGGGGGAAATCACCCCTCCACTTT
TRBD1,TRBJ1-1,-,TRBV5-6,CASSNDRGRYVTEAFF,TGTGCCAGCAGCAACGACAGGGGGCGCTACGTCACTGAAGCTTTCTTT
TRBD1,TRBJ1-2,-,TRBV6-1,CASSRQGGVDYGYTF,TGTGCCAGCAGTCGACAGGGGGGTGTCGACTATGGCTACACCTTC
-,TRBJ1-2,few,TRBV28,CASSSQGLLWRGYTF,TGTGCCAGCAGTTCCCAGGGACTTCTCTGGAGGGGCTACACCTTC
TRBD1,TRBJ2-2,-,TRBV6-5,CAARDRVSGELFF,TGTGCCGCGCGGGACAGGGTTTCCGGGGAGCTGTTTTTT